The 9 T cell receptor beta chains presented below share a single source sample, sequenced in a study of T cells in Graves' hyperthyroidism and ophthalmopathy. Amplification of TCR beta CDR3 regions used RNA as the template. The study used the HTBI primer set for a first-round RT-PCR of the TCR CDR3. TCRdb reprocessed the multiplex PCR reads via MiXCR and lists one record per CDR3 protein. This sample has hundreds of thousands of distinct CDR3 sequences, with roughly 22% found just once. Sequences were obtained from blood. These receptors all stem from a young man with Graves' ophthalmopathy.

This clonotype was counted between two and nine times. The chain is built from TRBV12-3 or TRBV12-4 and TRBJ2-7; D might be TRBD2 (5 bases). Trimming took 1 base from V and 7 from J, leaving 8 bases between them. The CDR3 totals 12 residues. In DNA, the CDR3 is TGTGCCAGCAGTTTAGTAGCGTGGGAGCAGTACTTC. Translating it yields CASSLVAWEQYF.

This clonotype was seen only a few times. This chain uses TRBV2 with TRBJ2-4; D is perhaps TRBD1 (5 bases). Per germline, CDR1 SNHLY and CDR2 FYNNEI. This CDR3 comprises 18 residues. V was trimmed by 0 bases and J by 0 bases, leaving 15 bases between them. CDR3 region: CASSEARQTALAKNIQYF. The CDR3, as DNA: TGTGCCAGCAGTGAAGCGCGACAGACCGCTCTAGCCAAAAACATTCAGTACTTC.

This clonotype has a count of ten or more. The chain combines TRBV20-1 with TRBJ2-7, with 7 bases that match TRBD2. The CDR3 consists of 19 residues. V trimming: 0 bases; J trimming: 5 bases; junction bases outside the gene matches: 22. Germline V gene data show CDR1 as DFQATT and CDR2 as SNEGSKA (reference sequence). The CDR3 reads CSARDFRQPVASGRDEQYF. The CDR3 coding sequence is TGCAGTGCTAGAGATTTTCGACAGCCTGTCGCTAGCGGACGGGACGAGCAGTACTTC.

This sequence joins TRBV11-2 and TRBJ2-4, with 12 bases fitting TRBD2. The V segment lost 5 bases and the J segment 6 bases; nucleotides outside the gene matches: 8. The germline V gene encodes CDR1 SGHAT and CDR2 FQNNGV. The length of the CDR3 is 16 residues. CDR3 amino acids: CASSPGLAGTRNIQYF. The CDR3, as DNA: TGTGCCAGCAGCCCAGGACTAGCGGGAACCCGAAACATTCAGTACTTC.

The rearrangement joins TRBV6-2 or TRBV6-3 to TRBJ2-1; D is undetermined. CDR1 is MNHEY, CDR2 SVGEGT, per germline. The CDR3 is 15 amino acids. V dropped 11 bases and J dropped 0 bases, with 17 bases sitting between them. The CDR3 nucleotides are TGTGCCCACTCCCCAGTAGCTTCCTCCTACAATGAGCAGTTCTTC. It yields the protein CAHSPVASSYNEQFF.

This clonotype was observed many times. V gene TRBV2 combines with J gene TRBJ2-7; no clear D gene. Trimming cost V 2 bases and J 2 bases, with 13 bases left between them. The length of the CDR3 is 15 residues. CDR1 SNHLY and CDR2 FYNNEI come from the germline V gene. As DNA, the CDR3 is TGTGCCAGCAGTGAATTGGGGATCTCCACCTACGAGCAGTACTTC. It codes for CASSELGISTYEQYF.

This clonotype was detected a few times. The chain links TRBV27 to TRBJ1-4, with 9 bases matching TRBD1. Germline V gives CDR1 MNHEY, CDR2 SMNVEV (reference sequence). V shed 3 bases and J 0 bases; nucleotides not matched to a gene: 11. The CDR3 is 19 amino acids. The CDR3 sequence: CASSFTLGQGIPTNEKLFF. In DNA form, the CDR3 reads TGTGCCAGCAGTTTCACCCTAGGACAGGGGATACCAACTAATGAAAAACTGTTTTTT.

This rearrangement joins TRBV5-1 to TRBJ2-5, with 8 bases that match TRBD1. V shed 2 bases and J 5 bases; nucleotides not matched to a gene: 14. Per germline, CDR1 SGHRS and CDR2 YFSETQ. The CDR3 runs 17 residues. The DNA for the CDR3 is TGCGCCAGCAGCTTTGGACAGGGAAGGAACGGAGGGGAGACCCAGTACTTC. Its translation is CASSFGQGRNGGETQYF.

The chain uses TRBV6-6 and TRBJ1-3, with D perhaps matching TRBD1 (6 bases). The germline V and J ends were trimmed by 0 bases and 0 bases, with 12 bases remaining between them. The CDR3 contains 17 residues. Per germline, CDR1 MNHNY and CDR2 SVGAGI (reference sequence). This CDR3 reads CASSYSRTASSGNTIYF. The CDR3 region has the DNA TGTGCCAGCAGTTACTCCAGGACAGCGAGCTCTGGAAACACCATATATTTT.